The source of this TCR beta chain is a study of sequential checkpoint blockade in melanoma. Study information: Randomization was 1:1 between first-line nivolumab→ipilimumab and ipilimumab→nivolumab. Maintenance nivolumab came after either treatment sequence.

Trimming shortened V by 1 base and J by 6 bases, and 7 bases separated the two germline ends. The CDR3 length is 12 residues. Germline V gives CDR1 SGHAT, CDR2 FQDESV (reference sequence). Profiling relied on immunoSEQ multiplex PCR, and the TCRdb table lists in-frame clones only, not all of them. The sample records 15,000 to 20,000 clones, more than 60% being singletons. Documented treatment: randomized to nivolumab then ipilimumab (arm A) or the reverse (arm B). Patients had received no earlier DNA-damaging chemotherapy. PBMC sorting kept live CD3+CD8+ cells without CD19 or CD56. The clonotype originates from a human donor with melanoma. J is TRBJ2-7 and V is TRBV11-1, with a possible D match to TRBD1 (5 bases). The specimen was CD8+ T cells sorted from blood (inferred from file names), collected from a patient given nivolumab and ipilimumab in sequence. As DNA, the CDR3 is TGTGCCAGCAGCTTAGGGGGCTCCGAGCAGTACTTC. It yields the protein CASSLGGSEQYF.